The sequence of this TCR beta chain was determined in a study of T cell responses to AZD1222 COVID-19 vaccine. Study conclusions and caveats: Most donors were white British and more were female, and clonal diversity was possibly underestimated.

Comments on this clone: Its antigen remains unidentified.

Sequencing used immunoSEQ multiplex PCR; TCRdb keeps in-frame clones, though not all of them. The table lists more than 100,000 clones, about nine tenths of them singletons, with less than 6% in the top ten. Deletions cut 3 bases from V and 6 bases from J, with 7 bases between. Germline loops: CDR1 LGHDT, CDR2 YNNKEL (reference sequence). The CDR3 runs 12 residues. The sequence was obtained from an adult in good health. This chain connects TRBV3-1 (or the pseudogene TRBV3-2) to TRBJ2-3; D not certain. Material: peripheral blood, obtained on day 0 of AZD1222 vaccination. CDR3 residues: CASSQVVDTQYF. Written as DNA, the CDR3 is TGTGCCAGCAGCCAGGTGGTCGATACGCAGTATTTT.